This entry features one T cell receptor (beta chain) sequence. Its antigen remains unidentified. The data were obtained in a study of a mutant IDH1 vaccine in newly diagnosed glioma. Data came from immunoSEQ multiplex PCR; TCRdb stores just in-frame clones and leaves some out. The repertoire includes 39,000 or so clones, 75% to 80% of them detected once, and more than 5.5% sits in the top ten. Described time point: week 5, during vaccination. All doses held 300 ug of mutant IDH1 20-mer peptide, with topical imiquimod. The CDR3 runs to 14 residues. V lost 10 bases and J lost 5, with 18 bases in between. Germline CDR1 is SGHDT and CDR2 is YYEEEE. Overall study findings and caveats: Overall, almost 95% of patients had vaccine-induced immune responses.

The sequencing here drew on PBMCs, taken from a glioma patient whose treatment included an IDH1 peptide vaccine. This chain uses TRBV5-6 with TRBJ1-4, with a weak D call TRBD1 (5 bases). This clonotype was obtained from a man aged 35-49 years with glioma. In nucleotides, the CDR3 is TGTGCCTCTAGGGGCAGTCTTTTCAATGAAAAACTGTTTTTT. Translation: CASRGSLFNEKLFF.